This TCR beta chain was documented in a study of CD8+ T cells in alopecia areata (dated by TCRdb to 2016 to 2018). Context from the whole study: Treated patients were enrolled in an open-label pilot trial of oral tofacitinib at 5 to 10 mg twice daily for moderate-to-severe alopecia areata. Tofacitinib was administered for 6 to 18 months, and 6 months of follow-up off drug were then conducted to assess delayed response and recurrence. High-throughput TCRbeta sequencing was used to examine T cell clonal expansion in alopecia areata in both the C3H/HeJ mouse model and human patients. Human TCRbeta sequencing covered scalp tissue and sorted CD4+ and CD8+ peripheral blood T cells from patchy and totalis/universalis alopecia areata patients and healthy controls. Biopsies were taken from tofacitinib-treated patients at baseline and again at 4 and 24 weeks into treatment, and several of those patients also had a later scalp biopsy. Scalp clonality was compared across normal scalp (n=4), patchy alopecia areata scalp (n=8), and alopecia totalis/universalis scalp (n=8). RNA was obtained with the PAXgene miRNA kit for fixed scalp, the miRNeasy kit for PBMCs, and the RNeasy kit for mouse skin. TCRbeta CDR3 regions were amplified by immunoSEQ multiplex PCR using 35 Vbeta forward and 13 Jbeta reverse primers. Study-level results and caveats: Compared with normal scalp, lesional scalp had higher clonality and more expanded CD8+ clones, particularly in alopecia totalis/universalis, a pattern that suggests antigenic drive. Shared TCR sequences between patients were less evident than in mice, which may be partly attributable to HLA diversity in the patient population. Resident alphabeta T cells in normal human skin are also sequenced, complicating scalp TCR repertoire analysis, unlike mouse skin dominated by gammadelta T cells.

The CDR3, from cysteine to phenylalanine, totals 14 residues. The kept DNA is CDR3 alone, 42 bases in frame from the first base. Trimming removed 2 bases from V and 1 base from J, leaving 11 bases between the germline ends. Based on the germline V gene, the CDR1 and CDR2 sequences are SQVTM and ANQGSEA. What this sample's time point label stands for: baseline before oral tofacitinib. From alopecia areata patients, peripheral blood was collected along with lesional scalp punch biopsies. PBMCs were separated by density centrifugation and stained for CD3, CD4 and CD8, after which CD4+ and CD8+ T cells were sorted on a FACSAria. Receptor libraries were prepared by the immunoSEQ multiplex PCR assay. To provide template for TCR sequencing, every sample had RNA extracted and reverse transcribed into cDNA. First-strand cDNA was synthesized using SuperScript III with a 2:1 mix of oligo-dT and random hexamers. Amplification bias was assessed with a synthetic immune receptor repertoire, and residual bias was removed computationally. Concerning the study's data processing: After raw reads were preprocessed to remove errors, the CDR3 was defined following IMGT conventions as running from the conserved cysteine to phenylalanine. Clonality was computed by normalizing Shannon entropy by log2 of the number of productive unique TCRs and subtracting the result from 1. CD4 or CD8 identity of scalp clones was inferred by cross-referencing scalp TCRbeta sequences with sorted blood CD4 and CD8 repertoires. This is the immuneACCESS table as TCRdb keeps it, with only in-frame sequences that have V and J called. A part of the clones is gone; compared with another copy, unresolved V genes explain less than half, and the rest is unexplained. The DNA gave D and trimming, while V, J and clone size come from that table. The sample table holds 150,000 to 180,000 clones, of which more than 45% were seen once. Approximately 19% of the sample goes to the ten largest clones.

This clone turned up a few times. Its antigen target is currently unknown. No qualities accompany the bases; no much larger clone lies one base away. The V and J segments used are TRBV29-1 and TRBJ2-5; tentative D gene TRBD1, with 5 bases matching. This specimen was CD8+ T cells sorted from blood, taken at week 0. The receptor was derived from a human donor with alopecia areata. The CDR3 region: CSVEYAGSQETQYF. The DNA sequence is as follows: TGCAGCGTTGAATATGCAGGGTCCCAAGAGACCCAGTACTTC.